Below are 26 T cell receptor beta chains sequenced from a single sample in a study of regulatory T cells in long-lasting Graves disease. TCR beta libraries were built with iRepertoire HTBI primers and Arm-PCR of CDR3 regions. TCRdb reanalysed the multiplex PCR reads using MiXCR and keeps one entry per CDR3 protein. The sample lists some 500,000 distinct CDR3 sequences; less than 15% were seen once. Time point described: newly diagnosed GD, antithyroid drugs for less than 3 months. PBMC-extracted RNA yielded the TCR library. The same data also went into a second study, on T cells in Graves' hyperthyroidism and ophthalmopathy.

The starting material was peripheral blood mononuclear cells (PBMCs), obtained at new diagnosis, from a patient treated with antithyroid drugs. The receptors were gathered from a man aged 25 to 40 with Graves disease.

The CDR3 loop reads CASSRRGIAGIREQFF. In DNA form, the CDR3 reads TGTGCCAGCAGCCGAAGGGGGATAGCGGGAATACGTGAGCAGTTCTTC. The chain uses TRBV14 and TRBJ2-1, with 8 nucleotides matching TRBD2. This CDR3 is 16 amino acids long. Losses at the gene ends were 4 bases for V and 9 bases for J; bases not matched to a gene: 14. CDR1 is SGHDN, CDR2 FVKESK, per germline. Supplemented by reference TRBV14 and TRBJ2-1, the full variable domain reads EAGVTQFPSHSVIEKGQTVTLRCDPISGHDNLYWYRRVMGKEIKFLLHFVKESKQDESGMPNNRFLAERTGGTYSTLKVQPAELEDSGVYFCASSRRGIAGIREQFFGPGTRLTVL.

This clonotype came up many times. The J gene is TRBJ2-1, the V gene TRBV12-3 or TRBV12-4, with 7 bases that match TRBD2. This CDR3 is built from 14 residues. The V gene end was trimmed by 5 bases and the J gene end by 8 bases; junction bases not matched to a gene: 9. Written as DNA, the CDR3 is TGTGCCAGCAGTCTGGCTAGCGGTCAAGATGAGCAGTTCTTC. As protein: CASSLASGQDEQFF.

This clonotype was counted many times. The J gene is TRBJ2-1, the V gene TRBV5-1, with TRBD2 matching 7 bases. The J segment lost 0 bases and the V segment lost 5 bases, leaving 8 bases of the junction unmatched. Per the germline V gene, CDR1 is SGHRS and CDR2 is YFSETQ. The CDR3 sequence is 16 residues long. The DNA of the CDR3 is TGCGCCAGCAGTGTAGGGCGGGAGATCTCCTACAATGAGCAGTTCTTC. Encoded protein: CASSVGREISYNEQFF. Looking up the rest from reference TRBV5-1 and TRBJ2-1 gives the full variable domain: KAGVTQTPRYLIKTRGQQVTLSCSPISGHRSVSWYQQTPGQGLQFLFEYFSETQRNKGNFPGRFSGRQFSNSRSEMNVSTLELGDSALYLCASSVGREISYNEQFFGPGTRLTVL.

This clonotype was observed many times. This chain joins TRBV20-1 and TRBJ2-1; D ambiguous. The germline CDR1 and CDR2 sequences are DFQATT and SNEGSKA (reference sequence). This CDR3 comprises 16 residues. The V end lost 0 bases, the J end lost 0 bases, and 12 bases lay between the germline ends. The CDR3 DNA sequence: TGCAGTGCTAGAGATTTGCGGTTTAGCTCCTACAATGAGCAGTTCTTC. This sequence encodes CSARDLRFSSYNEQFF.

The table lists this clonotype with a few counts. This chain joins TRBV4-2 and TRBJ1-1; no firm D call. The V gene lost 4 bases and the J gene lost 2 bases, with 11 bases spanning the gap. The CDR3 is 14 residues long. Germline V gene lookup returns CDR1 LGHNA and CDR2 YNFKEQ. The DNA of the CDR3 is TGTGCCAGCAGCCTGACCCTGGAAAACACTGAAGCTTTCTTT. Translating it yields CASSLTLENTEAFF.

The chain joins TRBV18 to TRBJ2-4, with 8 bases aligning to TRBD2. Unmatched junction bases numbered 5, after V lost 8 bases and J lost 8 bases. CDR3 size: 12 residues. Germline V CDR1 and CDR2: KGHSH, LQKENI. DNA for the CDR3: TGTGCCAGCCGGGTCGGGAGGGACATTCAGTACTTC. This sequence encodes CASRVGRDIQYF.

This clonotype was recorded at least ten times. V is TRBV7-2 and J is TRBJ2-7, with 7 bases matching TRBD2. V shed 4 bases and J 5 bases; nucleotides not matched to a gene: 14. The CDR3 sequence is 16 residues long. CDR1 is SGHTA and CDR2 is FQGNSA in the germline V gene. The CDR3 DNA sequence: TGTGCCAGCAGCTCCCAAGCCGGGACTATGTTCAACGAGCAGTACTTC. Its protein product is CASSSQAGTMFNEQYF.

This clonotype was counted between two and nine times. One end of the junction does not line up with germline, which may come from a read error. The chain combines TRBV5-1 with TRBJ1-2; the match to TRBD1 covers 9 bases. Germline lookup yields CDR1 SGHRS and CDR2 YFSETQ. The CDR3 covers 15 residues. The chain's CDR3 is CASSLTGTGSYGYTF. The CDR3 DNA follows: TGTGCCAGCAGCTTGACCGGGACAGGGTCCTATGGCTACACCTTC. Looking up the rest from reference TRBV5-1 and TRBJ1-2 gives the full variable domain: KAGVTQTPRYLIKTRGQQVTLSCSPISGHRSVSWYQQTPGQGLQFLFEYFSETQRNKGNFPGRFSGRQFSNSRSEMNVSTLELGDSALYLCASSLTGTGSYGYTFGSGTRLTVV.

This clonotype has ten or more counts. V gene TRBV11-2 combines with J gene TRBJ2-5; tentatively, D is TRBD1 (7 bases). V lost 2 bases and J lost 5, with 15 bases in between. The CDR3 covers 15 residues. Germline-derived CDR1 and CDR2 are SGHAT and FQNNGV. The CDR3 is CASSLRQGGLETQYF. The CDR3 DNA sequence: TGTGCCAGCAGCTTAAGACAGGGAGGCTTGGAGACCCAGTACTTC. Together with reference TRBV11-2 and TRBJ2-5, the CDR3 gives the full variable domain: EAGVAQSPRYKIIEKRQSVAFWCNPISGHATLYWYQQILGQGPKLLIQFQNNGVVDDSQLPKDRFSAERLKGVDSTLKIQPAKLEDSAVYLCASSLRQGGLETQYFGPGTRLLVL.

This clonotype was detected a few times. The chain joins TRBV5-4 to TRBJ2-2; 7 nucleotides match TRBD1. Germline V gene sequence: CDR1 SGHNT, CDR2 YYREEE (reference sequence). The CDR3 runs to 16 residues. V lost 4 bases and J lost 9; bases outside the gene matches: 15. CDR3 nucleotides: TGTGCCAGCAGCCAGTACAGGGGATCGGCCGCCAGGGAGCTGTTTTTT. Residues: CASSQYRGSAARELFF.

The table lists this clonotype with a few counts. CDR3 sequence: CSLWGEGNTEAFF. As DNA, the CDR3 is TGCAGCTTGTGGGGCGAGGGGAACACTGAAGCTTTCTTT. This chain connects TRBV29-1 to TRBJ1-1, with a tentative D call TRBD1 (5 bases). From germline, CDR1 is SQVTM and CDR2 ANQGSEA. V lost 8 bases to trimming and J lost 1 base, with 14 bases between them. CDR3 length: 13 residues.

This clonotype was counted at least ten times. The chain couples TRBV28 to TRBJ1-2; D is ambiguous. The ends were cut back, 8 bases at V and 7 bases at J, with 23 bases in the middle. CDR3 size: 15 residues. Germline V lookup: CDR1 MDHEN, CDR2 SYDVKM. CDR3: CASGLSSAGRAGYTF. CDR3 DNA sequence: TGTGCCAGCGGTCTATCGTCGGCCGGCCGGGCTGGCTACACCTTC.

The genes are TRBV15 and TRBJ1-2; tentatively, D is TRBD1 (5 bases). Per the germline V gene, CDR1 is LNHNV and CDR2 is YYDKDF (reference sequence). This CDR3 spans 14 amino acids. Trimming removed 1 base from V and 4 bases from J, with 10 bases in between. CDR3 bases: TGTGCCACCAGCAGAGGGAGGGACGGCTATGGCTACACCTTC. This gives the protein CATSRGRDGYGYTF.

A note on this clonotype: A much larger clone lies one base from this, so it may be a read error. The V call is TRBV6-1, the J call TRBJ1-6; D is uncertain. CDR1 is MNHNS and CDR2 is SASEGT in the germline V gene. The CDR3 covers 14 residues. The V end was cut by 8 bases, the J end by 9 bases, with 17 bases between. The CDR3 nucleotides are TGTGCCAGCGGAGACCAGCTTGTTGGTTCACCCCTCCACTTT. It specifies CASGDQLVGSPLHF.

The V call is TRBV28, the J call TRBJ1-1, with D unclear. V lost 6 bases to trimming and J lost 4 bases, with 12 bases between them. Germline V gene lookup returns CDR1 MDHEN and CDR2 SYDVKM. CDR3 length equals 13 residues. CDR3 sequence: CASSTISGTEAFF. Here the CDR3 DNA reads TGTGCCAGCAGCACCATTTCGGGCACTGAAGCTTTCTTT.

The chain carries TRBV12-3 or TRBV12-4 and TRBJ2-7; TRBD1 agrees at 8 bases. The ends lost 1 base at V and 0 bases at J; junction bases unmatched: 2. CDR3 length: 15 amino acids. Here the CDR3 DNA reads TGTGCCAGCAGTTTAGTGACAGGGGACTCCTACGAGCAGTACTTC. This gives the protein CASSLVTGDSYEQYF.

This clonotype was counted many times. The chain is built from TRBV7-2 and TRBJ2-3, with 7 nucleotides matching TRBD2. J gave up 3 bases and V 5 bases, and 8 bases lay outside the gene matches. The CDR3 covers 15 residues. Germline CDR1 reads SGHTA; CDR2 reads FQGNSA. Here the CDR3 reads CASSGVAGGTDTQYF. CDR3 bases: TGTGCCAGCAGCGGGGTAGCGGGCGGGACAGATACGCAGTATTTT.

The chain has TRBV2 and TRBJ2-1, with 9 bases that match TRBD2. After removal of 2 bases from V and 2 bases from J, the junction contained 4 bases not matched to a gene. This CDR3 region has 16 residues. Germline CDR1 is SNHLY and CDR2 is FYNNEI. CDR3 bases: TGTGCCAGCAGTGAAAGGCGGGAGGGGGCCTACAATGAGCAGTTCTTC. Its protein is CASSERREGAYNEQFF.

This clonotype came up many times. The chain joins TRBV9 to TRBJ1-2, with D maybe TRBD1 (5 bases). V shed 3 bases and J shed 0 bases, with 12 bases lying between them. The CDR3 runs to 15 residues. Germline lookup yields CDR1 SGDLS and CDR2 YYNGEE. The DNA for the CDR3 is TGTGCCAGCAGCGGGGAGGGGATCCCTAACTATGGCTACACCTTC. Amino acids: CASSGEGIPNYGYTF.

This clonotype was recorded at least ten times. This chain links TRBV12-3 or TRBV12-4 with TRBJ1-4; 9 positions agree with TRBD1. The CDR3 is 14 residues long. The V gene end was trimmed by 6 bases and the J gene end by 6 bases; junction bases not matched to a gene: 5. The CDR3 DNA is TGTGCCAGCAGGGAGACAGGGGGGCATGAAAAACTGTTTTTT. This encodes CASRETGGHEKLFF.

The table lists this clonotype with many counts. V and J are TRBV18 and TRBJ2-3; 7 bases are shared with TRBD1. The CDR3 spans 15 residues. V shed 6 bases and J 2 bases; nucleotides not matched to a gene: 8. Germline lookup yields CDR1 KGHSH and CDR2 LQKENI. CDR3 region: CASSRRTGDTDTQYF. The CDR3 DNA follows: TGTGCCAGCTCTCGCAGGACAGGAGACACAGATACGCAGTATTTT.

There are many counts of this clonotype. The chain employs TRBV9 and TRBJ1-1; D possibly corresponds to TRBD1 (5 bases). The CDR3 has 13 amino acids. Trimming shortened V by 2 bases and J by 7 bases, and 12 bases separated the two germline ends. Germline CDR1 reads SGDLS; CDR2 reads YYNGEE. DNA of the CDR3: TGTGCCAGCAGCGTCTCCGGGACCCTTGAAGCTTTCTTT. It encodes CASSVSGTLEAFF. Drawing the rest from reference TRBV9 and TRBJ1-1, the complete variable domain is DSGVTQTPKHLITATGQRVTLRCSPRSGDLSVYWYQQSLDQGLQFLIQYYNGEERAKGNILERFSAQQFPDLHSELNLSSLELGDSALYFCASSVSGTLEAFFGQGTRLTVV.

Points on this clonotype: A much larger clone lies a single base off, so this may be a read error. This sequence joins TRBV5-1 and TRBJ2-1; D unresolved. The J call may be in error: the DNA end matches TRBJ2-3 better. This CDR3 contains 15 residues. The germline V gene has CDR1 SGHRS and CDR2 YFSETQ. In DNA form, the CDR3 reads TGCGCCAGCGGCTTGGTGGCAGCTAACACAGATACGCAGTATTTT. Protein product: CASGLVAANTDTQYF.

This clonotype was counted only a few times. This chain joins TRBV5-1 and TRBJ1-5; 10 bases agree with TRBD1. The length of the CDR3 is 16 residues. V lost 1 base and J lost 5; bases outside the gene matches: 6. Germline CDR1 reads SGHRS; CDR2 reads YFSETQ. CDR3 protein: CASSLPRDRGHQPQHF. CDR3 nucleotide sequence: TGCGCCAGCAGCTTGCCCCGGGACAGGGGCCATCAGCCCCAGCATTTT.

This clonotype was picked up many times. This chain links TRBV7-8 with TRBJ2-2, with 9 bases aligning to TRBD2. J was trimmed by 3 bases and V by 5 bases; bases with no gene match: 13. The germline gives CDR1 SGHVS, CDR2 FQNEAQ. This CDR3 is 18 amino acids long. CDR3 sequence: CASSPDGAGGADTGELFF. The DNA of the CDR3 is TGTGCCAGCAGCCCGGATGGGGCGGGAGGGGCGGACACCGGGGAGCTGTTTTTT.

This clonotype was detected ten times or more. This chain links TRBV30 with TRBJ1-5; D unresolved. The CDR3 length is 14 residues. Deletions cut 1 base from V and 0 bases from J, with 7 bases between. Germline CDR1 reads GTSNPN; CDR2 reads SVGIG (reference sequence). The CDR3 spells CAWSGQYSNQPQHF. CDR3 DNA sequence: TGTGCCTGGAGTGGGCAATATAGCAATCAGCCCCAGCATTTT.